This T cell receptor beta chain was profiled in a study of OX40 agonist ivuxolimab in advanced cancers. Assay: immunoSEQ multiplex PCR; the TCRdb copy retains only in-frame clones and omits some. The sample includes some 19,000 clones, 83% of them seen just once. The J segment lost 6 bases and the V segment lost 7 bases, leaving 9 bases of the junction unmatched. This CDR3 comprises 14 residues. The germline CDR1 and CDR2 sequences are SGHAT and FQNNGV. The origin of this receptor is an adult with an advanced solid tumor such as melanoma, head and neck, liver or kidney cancer. The chain joins TRBV11-2 to TRBJ2-7; 10 positions agree with TRBD1. Source: CD4+ or CD8+ T cells sorted from blood, taken in a trial of the OX40 agonist ivuxolimab. The CDR3 loop reads CASTTGQGIGEQYF. The CDR3 region has the DNA TGTGCCAGCACCACGGGACAGGGGATAGGCGAGCAGTACTTC.